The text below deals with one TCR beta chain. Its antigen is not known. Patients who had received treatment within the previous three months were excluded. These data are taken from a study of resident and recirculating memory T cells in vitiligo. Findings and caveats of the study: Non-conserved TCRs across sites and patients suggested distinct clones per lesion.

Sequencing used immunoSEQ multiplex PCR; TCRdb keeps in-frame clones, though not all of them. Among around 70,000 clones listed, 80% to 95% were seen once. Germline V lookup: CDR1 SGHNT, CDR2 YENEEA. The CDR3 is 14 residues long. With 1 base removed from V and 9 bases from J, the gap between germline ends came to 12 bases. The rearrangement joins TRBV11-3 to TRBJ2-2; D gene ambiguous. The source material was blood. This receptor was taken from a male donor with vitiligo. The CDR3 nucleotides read TGTGCCAGCAGCTTAGGGGCCCCTGTCCGGGAGCTGTTTTTT. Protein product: CASSLGAPVRELFF.